Below, one TCR beta chain is given with its context. Its specificity is not known. Every bit of the isolated RNA underwent reverse transcription, so sequencing read expressed TCRB transcripts. The assay was immunoSEQ multiplex PCR, and TCRdb's table has in-frame clones only and misses some. Of roughly 450,000 clones listed, over 10% are singletons. The data belong to a study of beta chain features in type 1 diabetes. For the study at large: Age, gender, cell numbers and subset yield matched between patients and controls.

Looked up from germline, CDR1 is MDHEN and CDR2 is SYDVKM. The CDR3 consists of 12 residues. The V gene lost 2 bases and the J gene lost 5 bases, with 4 bases spanning the gap. Study outcomes and limitations: Compared with healthy donors, patients appeared to share more similar naive, central memory and regulatory TCRB repertoires.

Without exception, sorted populations had purity beyond 98%. The rearrangement uses TRBV28 and TRBJ1-5, with D unclear. This TCR came from a young woman in good health. The specimen sequenced was naive CD4+ T cells from blood. The CDR3 coding sequence is TGTGCCAGCAGTTTAATGCATCAGCCCCAGCATTTT. Residues: CASSLMHQPQHF.